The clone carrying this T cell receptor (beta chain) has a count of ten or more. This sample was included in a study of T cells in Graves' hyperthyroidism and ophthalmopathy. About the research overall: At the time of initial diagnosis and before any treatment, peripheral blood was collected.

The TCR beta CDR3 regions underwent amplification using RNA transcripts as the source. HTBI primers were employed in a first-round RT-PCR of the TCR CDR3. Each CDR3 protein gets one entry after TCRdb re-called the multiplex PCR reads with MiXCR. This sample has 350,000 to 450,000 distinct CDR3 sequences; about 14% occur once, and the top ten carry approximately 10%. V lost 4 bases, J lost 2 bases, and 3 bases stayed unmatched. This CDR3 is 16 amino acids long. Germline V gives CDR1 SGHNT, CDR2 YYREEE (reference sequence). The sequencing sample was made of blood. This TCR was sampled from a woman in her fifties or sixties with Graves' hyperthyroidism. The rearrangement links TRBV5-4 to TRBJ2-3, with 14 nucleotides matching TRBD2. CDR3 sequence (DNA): TGTGCCAGCAGCCCGACTAGCGGGAGGGTCACAGATACGCAGTATTTT. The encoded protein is CASSPTSGRVTDTQYF.